This T cell receptor (beta chain) comes out of a study of shared clonotypes between healthy human individuals. Study outcomes and limitations: Owing to a small donor count, the genetic and exposure-history diversity represented was limited. Sample collection involved blood only; tissue repertoires are likely different.

V lost 9 bases, J lost 0 bases, and 8 bases stayed unmatched. Germline CDR1 reads MNHEY; CDR2 reads SMNVEV (reference sequence). CDR3 length: 14 amino acids. Details on this clone: Antigen: not known.

None of the donors, who were healthy HIV-negative adults, had recently had acute infections or vaccinations. The assay used deep level. Measured with immunoSEQ multiplex PCR; TCRdb has only the in-frame clones, and not every one. Of 500,000 to 650,000 clones in the sample, around 76% were seen once. The chain combines TRBV27 with TRBJ2-7, with 7 bases aligning to TRBD2. The sequenced sample consisted of PBMCs. This clonotype was obtained from a woman aged 35 to 49 in good health. Some clones in this sample may be carry-over from other donors' samples. Here the CDR3 reads CARSAGKSSYEQYF. Written as DNA, the CDR3 is TGTGCCAGATCAGCGGGGAAGAGCTCCTACGAGCAGTACTTC.